This T cell receptor (beta chain) was sequenced during a study of cytomegalovirus exposure and HLA in healthy donors. General observations from the study: There were around 160 TCR beta chains listed as cytomegalovirus-associated. Some V segments (TRBV6-2 and TRBV6-3 among them) were excluded as indistinguishable. Later analysis reportedly placed an Asian-associated ancestry cluster below the approximately 700-donor mean in N-insertions.

Primers for the PCR totalled 60 Vbeta and 13 Jbeta. In the original processing: There were about 80 million unique TCR beta chains by a later count, and 10 million to 12 million of them were shared. Profiling relied on immunoSEQ multiplex PCR, and the TCRdb table lists in-frame clones only, not all of them. V and J calls and clone size come straight from that table; D and trimming were deduced from the DNA. Among 200,000 to 250,000 clones, 77% were seen once, and the ten largest hold roughly 2.5%. As concerns this clone: As yet, its antigen is unknown.

The germline V gene has CDR1 ENHRY and CDR2 SYGVKD. CDR3 length: 15 amino acids. The V segment lost 2 bases and the J segment 4 bases; nucleotides outside the gene matches: 7. The source of this sequence is a woman aged 60-75 years in good health and CMV-seropositive. Source material: PBMCs. This rearrangement joins TRBV10-3 to TRBJ2-5; 7 nucleotides match TRBD1. The CDR3 DNA follows: TGTGCCATCAGTGAGAGGGGGCGAGGTGCAGAGACCCAGTACTTC. Protein sequence: CAISERGRGAETQYF.